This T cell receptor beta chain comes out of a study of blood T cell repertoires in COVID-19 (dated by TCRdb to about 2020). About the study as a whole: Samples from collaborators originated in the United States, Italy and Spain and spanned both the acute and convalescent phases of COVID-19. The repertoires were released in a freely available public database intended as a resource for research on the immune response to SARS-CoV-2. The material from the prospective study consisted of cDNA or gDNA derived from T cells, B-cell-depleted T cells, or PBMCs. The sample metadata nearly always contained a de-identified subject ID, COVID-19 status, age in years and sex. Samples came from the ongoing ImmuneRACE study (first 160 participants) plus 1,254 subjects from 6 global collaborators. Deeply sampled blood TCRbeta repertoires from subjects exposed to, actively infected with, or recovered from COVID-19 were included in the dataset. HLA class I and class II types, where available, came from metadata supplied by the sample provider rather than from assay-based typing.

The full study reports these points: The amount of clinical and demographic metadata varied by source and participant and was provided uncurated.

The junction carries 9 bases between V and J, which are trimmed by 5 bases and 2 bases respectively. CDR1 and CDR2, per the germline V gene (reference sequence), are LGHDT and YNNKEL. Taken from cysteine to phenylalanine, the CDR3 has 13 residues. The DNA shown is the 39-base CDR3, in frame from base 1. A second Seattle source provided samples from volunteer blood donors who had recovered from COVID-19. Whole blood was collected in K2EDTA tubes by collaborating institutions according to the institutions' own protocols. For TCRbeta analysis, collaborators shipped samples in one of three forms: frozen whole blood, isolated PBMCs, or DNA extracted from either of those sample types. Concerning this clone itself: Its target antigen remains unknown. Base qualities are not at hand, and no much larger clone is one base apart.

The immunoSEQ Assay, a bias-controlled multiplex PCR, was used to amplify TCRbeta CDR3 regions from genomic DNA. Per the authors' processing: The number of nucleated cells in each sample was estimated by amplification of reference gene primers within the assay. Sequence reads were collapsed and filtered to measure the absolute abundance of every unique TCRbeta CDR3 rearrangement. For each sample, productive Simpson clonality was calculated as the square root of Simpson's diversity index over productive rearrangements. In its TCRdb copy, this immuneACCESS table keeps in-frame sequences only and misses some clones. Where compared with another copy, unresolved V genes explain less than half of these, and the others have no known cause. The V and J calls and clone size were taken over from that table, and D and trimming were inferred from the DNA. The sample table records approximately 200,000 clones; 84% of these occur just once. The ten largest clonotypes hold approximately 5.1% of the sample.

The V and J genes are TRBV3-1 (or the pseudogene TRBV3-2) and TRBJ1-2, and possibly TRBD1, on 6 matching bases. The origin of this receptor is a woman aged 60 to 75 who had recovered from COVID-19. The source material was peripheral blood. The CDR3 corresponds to CASSSQGNYGYTF. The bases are TGTGCCAGCAGCTCACAGGGCAACTATGGCTACACCTTC.